The sample holds a few counts of the clone carrying this T cell receptor beta chain. Original processing notes: Scientists estimated how many nucleated cells there were by amplifying reference gene primers. Using immunoSEQ multiplex PCR, the repertoire was profiled, and TCRdb retains in-frame clones only, with some absent. Clonal size and the V and J genes are those of that table, whereas D and trimming came from the DNA. The sample has approximately 120,000 clones, approximately 82% seen once. This entry belongs to a study of blood T cell repertoires in COVID-19. Turning to the study itself: Samples came from the United States, Italy and Spain, spanning acute and convalescent COVID-19. T cells, B-cell-depleted T cells, or PBMCs provided the cDNA or gDNA that served as material.

V shed 3 bases and J 1 base; nucleotides not matched to a gene: 0. The V gene's germline CDR1 is LNHNV and CDR2 YYDKDF (reference sequence). The CDR3 is 14 residues long. What was sequenced was peripheral blood. This receptor was identified in a woman aged 60-75 years with acute or convalescent COVID-19. This chain connects TRBV15 to TRBJ1-1, with 9 positions matching TRBD1. CDR3 nucleotide sequence: TGTGCCACCAGCAGGGGACAGGGGAACACTGAAGCTTTCTTT. Its translation is CATSRGQGNTEAFF.